A selection of T cell receptor beta chains follows, all from one sample in a study of blood T cell repertoires in COVID-19. Assay used: immunoSEQ multiplex PCR; TCRdb lists only in-frame clones, some missing. In the table there are about 70,000 clones, 80% to 90% of which are singletons. The specimen was peripheral blood. The receptors derive from an older woman with acute or convalescent COVID-19. The CDR3 runs from the conserved cysteine through the conserved F or W. The order of the fields is V gene, CDR3 protein.

V gene: TRBV2
CDR3 protein: CASTLTGSRGSPLHF

V gene: TRBV2
CDR3 protein: CASRPLQAANTEAFF

V gene: TRBV7-8
CDR3 protein: CASSLKQGLSPLHF

V gene: TRBV12-3/TRBV12-4
CDR3 protein: CASTPGTSERLFF

V gene: TRBV29-1
CDR3 protein: CSGSTGVNQPQHF

V gene: TRBV28
CDR3 protein: CASSPGDSSGNTIYF

V gene: TRBV5-1
CDR3 protein: CASSLGQGLYEQYF

V gene: TRBV19
CDR3 protein: CASRGRGSSGANVLTF

V gene: TRBV5-1
CDR3 protein: CASSLAGGETQYF

V gene: TRBV9
CDR3 protein: CASSLTQGATNTQYF

V gene: TRBV3-1/TRBV3-2
CDR3 protein: CASSQGLYTGNTIYF

V gene: TRBV18
CDR3 protein: CASSDQILGNTIYF

V gene: TRBV7-2
CDR3 protein: CASSLDSYGYTF

V gene: TRBV12-3/TRBV12-4
CDR3 protein: CASSSTVNTEAFF

V gene: TRBV6-2/TRBV6-3
CDR3 protein: CASSYQGGSSPLHF

V gene: TRBV7-9
CDR3 protein: CASSLGDRNNEKLFF

V gene: TRBV21-1
CDR3 protein: CASTPGDTGELFF

V gene: TRBV14
CDR3 protein: CASSQESYQPQHF

V gene: TRBV19
CDR3 protein: CASSINQGNQPQHF

V gene: TRBV6-5
CDR3 protein: CASSYSGPNQPQHF

V gene: TRBV18
CDR3 protein: CATLLVQGEEAFF

V gene: TRBV14
CDR3 protein: CASSQDQGVPQYF

V gene: TRBV11-1
CDR3 protein: CASSLNGDRYEQYF

V gene: TRBV2
CDR3 protein: CASRGDSLYTEAFF

V gene: TRBV5-8
CDR3 protein: CASSLEAGGEKLFF

V gene: TRBV5-4
CDR3 protein: CASSLQGPEQYF

V gene: TRBV5-5
CDR3 protein: CASSLLPGEGEKLFF

V gene: TRBV30
CDR3 protein: CAWSGTRQGYGYTF

V gene: TRBV9
CDR3 protein: CASSVGLAGASRGEQFF

V gene: TRBV28
CDR3 protein: CAITTSTGNTIYF

V gene: TRBV3-1/TRBV3-2
CDR3 protein: CASSLGLTDTQYF

V gene: TRBV11-2
CDR3 protein: CASSFGTTNSPLHF